This T cell receptor beta chain was profiled in a study of identical twins. From germline, CDR1 is DFQATT and CDR2 SNEGSKA (reference sequence). This CDR3 has 14 residues. V was pared by 3 bases and J by 14 bases, with 11 bases of the junction left unmatched. Using its own MiXCR run on the 5' RACE reads, TCRdb lists one record per CDR3 protein. The profile shows roughly 540,000 distinct CDR3 sequences, around 20% of them singletons. Details on this clonotype: Its target is unknown.

Findings and limits, study-wide: Within beta out-of-frame sequences, the excess sharing observed between twins was weaker.

The same data also contributed to another study, on T cells expressing NK-cell markers. From that report: There were four donors in whom these clonotypes also led the CD3+CD56-NKG2C+ fraction.

This TCR was sampled from a woman aged 18 to 35 in good health. This chain uses TRBV20-1 with TRBJ2-1, with 12 bases lining up with TRBD2. The sequencing sample was made of CD4+ T cells sorted from blood. CDR3 protein: CSARTSGSPRGEFF. The CDR3 nucleotides read TGCAGTGCTAGGACTAGCGGGAGCCCACGGGGGGAGTTCTTC.